This is a list of T cell receptor beta chains from one sample in a study of cytomegalovirus exposure and HLA in healthy donors. Sequencing used immunoSEQ multiplex PCR; TCRdb keeps in-frame clones, though not all of them. The data show around 160,000 clones, 75% seen once. The sequenced sample was PBMCs. The receptors derive from a male donor in good health and CMV-seronegative. Each CDR3 is given with its conserved first and last residue. The D gene is left open where the match is weak. Clone size is stated in some rows and not others, as once, few, many or a class when expanded.

j_gene: TRBJ2-3
d_gene: .
v_gene: TRBV11-2
abundance: .
CDR3nt: TGTGCCAGCAGCTTAGGGGGGCGTTATGGCACAGATACGCAGTATTTT
CDR3aa: CASSLGGRYGTDTQYF

j_gene: TRBJ2-7
d_gene: .
v_gene: TRBV5-8
abundance: .
CDR3nt: TGTGCCAGCAGCCCCTACAGTTACGAGCAGTACTTC
CDR3aa: CASSPYSYEQYF

j_gene: TRBJ2-5
d_gene: TRBD1
v_gene: TRBV25-1
abundance: .
CDR3nt: TGTGCCAGCAGTGACACAGGACAGGGGGGGACCCAGTACTTC
CDR3aa: CASSDTGQGGTQYF

j_gene: TRBJ2-5
d_gene: TRBD1
v_gene: TRBV5-6
abundance: .
CDR3nt: TGTGCCAGCAGCCCCGGACAGGGGGCATGGGAGACCCAGTACTTC
CDR3aa: CASSPGQGAWETQYF

j_gene: TRBJ2-5
d_gene: .
v_gene: TRBV28
abundance: .
CDR3nt: TGTGCCAGCAGTCTCCGCAGGGTAGACCCAAGGGAGACCCAGTACTTC
CDR3aa: CASSLRRVDPRETQYF

j_gene: TRBJ1-1
d_gene: .
v_gene: TRBV2
abundance: .
CDR3nt: TGTGCCAGCAAGGTCAAGCGTAGACGGAACACTGAAGCTTTCTTT
CDR3aa: CASKVKRRRNTEAFF

j_gene: TRBJ2-7
d_gene: TRBD2
v_gene: TRBV5-1
abundance: .
CDR3nt: TGCGCCAGCAGCTACGGAGGGACTAGCGGGTACGAGCAGTACTTC
CDR3aa: CASSYGGTSGYEQYF

j_gene: TRBJ2-7
d_gene: TRBD2
v_gene: TRBV7-2
abundance: .
CDR3nt: TGTGCCAGCAGCCCGTGGACTAGTGCTTCTACAGCCGAGCAGTACTTC
CDR3aa: CASSPWTSASTAEQYF

j_gene: TRBJ2-2
d_gene: .
v_gene: TRBV9
abundance: .
CDR3nt: TGTGCCAGCAGCGCTAGCTTCGGGGAGCTGTTTTTT
CDR3aa: CASSASFGELFF

j_gene: TRBJ2-7
d_gene: TRBD1
v_gene: TRBV6-1
abundance: .
CDR3nt: TGTGCCACAGGGAACAGGGGAACCTACGAGCAGTACTTC
CDR3aa: CATGNRGTYEQYF

j_gene: TRBJ1-3
d_gene: .
v_gene: TRBV18
abundance: .
CDR3nt: TGTGCCAGCTCACCAAGAGGAGAGGGAAACACCATATATTTT
CDR3aa: CASSPRGEGNTIYF

j_gene: TRBJ1-2
d_gene: .
v_gene: TRBV5-1
abundance: .
CDR3nt: TGCGCCAGCGGCACCCCCTCGACAGGACTCTATGGCTACACCTTC
CDR3aa: CASGTPSTGLYGYTF

j_gene: TRBJ2-2
d_gene: TRBD2
v_gene: TRBV18
abundance: .
CDR3nt: TGTGCCAGCTCAAACCTAGCGGGGACGAACACCGGGGAGCTGTTTTTT
CDR3aa: CASSNLAGTNTGELFF

j_gene: TRBJ1-1
d_gene: .
v_gene: TRBV9
abundance: .
CDR3nt: TGTGCCAGCAGCGTAGTAATGAACACTGAAGCTTTCTTT
CDR3aa: CASSVVMNTEAFF

j_gene: TRBJ2-7
d_gene: TRBD1
v_gene: TRBV7-8
abundance: .
CDR3nt: TGTGCCAGCAGCTTCCGCACCCCGGGACAGGGGATATACGAGCAGTACTTC
CDR3aa: CASSFRTPGQGIYEQYF

j_gene: TRBJ2-3
d_gene: .
v_gene: TRBV6-1
abundance: .
CDR3nt: TGTGCCAGCAGTGAAACGGGGACAGATACGCAGTATTTT
CDR3aa: CASSETGTDTQYF

j_gene: TRBJ1-4
d_gene: TRBD1
v_gene: TRBV7-9
abundance: once
CDR3nt: TGTGCCAGCAGCTTAGGAGGGGGCGCGGGCGAAAAACTGTTTTTT
CDR3aa: CASSLGGGAGEKLFF

j_gene: TRBJ2-1
d_gene: TRBD2
v_gene: TRBV30
abundance: .
CDR3nt: TGTGCCTGGGGGGGGGAGATTACCTACAATGAGCAGTTCTTC
CDR3aa: CAWGGEITYNEQFF

j_gene: TRBJ1-6
d_gene: .
v_gene: TRBV6-5
abundance: .
CDR3nt: TGTGCCAGCAGTTACACGGGGATGAATTCACCCCTCCACTTT
CDR3aa: CASSYTGMNSPLHF

j_gene: TRBJ2-1
d_gene: .
v_gene: TRBV6-5
abundance: once
CDR3nt: TGTGCCAGCAGTGAGGCGCGAAACAATGAGCAGTTCTTC
CDR3aa: CASSEARNNEQFF

j_gene: TRBJ2-5
d_gene: TRBD1
v_gene: TRBV19
abundance: .
CDR3nt: TGTGCCAGTAGCTCCGACAGGGTAGGAGAGACCCAGTACTTC
CDR3aa: CASSSDRVGETQYF

j_gene: TRBJ1-6
d_gene: .
v_gene: TRBV6-6
abundance: .
CDR3nt: TGTGCCAGCGGAACCCAGACAGATAATTCACCCCTCCACTTT
CDR3aa: CASGTQTDNSPLHF

j_gene: TRBJ2-5
d_gene: TRBD1
v_gene: TRBV20-1
abundance: .
CDR3nt: TGCAGTGGCAGGGGGCAAGAGACCCAGTACTTC
CDR3aa: CSGRGQETQYF

j_gene: TRBJ2-5
d_gene: .
v_gene: TRBV6-5
abundance: .
CDR3nt: TGTGCCAGCAGTGAAAGGGGGTATTGGGGGACCCAGTACTTC
CDR3aa: CASSERGYWGTQYF

j_gene: TRBJ2-3
d_gene: .
v_gene: TRBV18
abundance: .
CDR3nt: TGTGCCAGCTCACCGGGACTTAACACAGATACGCAGTATTTT
CDR3aa: CASSPGLNTDTQYF

j_gene: TRBJ2-1
d_gene: .
v_gene: TRBV5-1
abundance: .
CDR3nt: TGCGCCAGCCGCCCCGGGAGCGGTTATGAGCAGTTCTTC
CDR3aa: CASRPGSGYEQFF

j_gene: TRBJ2-5
d_gene: .
v_gene: TRBV5-1
abundance: once
CDR3nt: TGCGCCAGCAGCTTGGCCAGTTATAGCAGCCAAGAGACCCAGTACTTC
CDR3aa: CASSLASYSSQETQYF

j_gene: TRBJ2-1
d_gene: TRBD2
v_gene: TRBV4-3
abundance: .
CDR3nt: TGCGCCAGCAGCCAAGATCCCGGGGGGGCATCCGCGCAGTTCTTC
CDR3aa: CASSQDPGGASAQFF

j_gene: TRBJ2-7
d_gene: TRBD2
v_gene: TRBV5-1
abundance: few
CDR3nt: TGCGCCAGCAGCTTTGGGACTAGCCAAGGGTACGAGCAGTACTTC
CDR3aa: CASSFGTSQGYEQYF

j_gene: TRBJ2-6
d_gene: TRBD1
v_gene: TRBV5-1
abundance: .
CDR3nt: TGCGCCAGCAGCCGCAGGTGGACAGGGAGTCTAGCGGGGGCCAACGTCCTGACTTTC
CDR3aa: CASSRRWTGSLAGANVLTF

j_gene: TRBJ2-7
d_gene: .
v_gene: TRBV7-9
abundance: .
CDR3nt: TGTGCCAGCAGCTTATTGGGGCAGGACTACGAGCAGTACTTC
CDR3aa: CASSLLGQDYEQYF

j_gene: TRBJ1-5
d_gene: TRBD1
v_gene: TRBV19
abundance: few
CDR3nt: TGTGCCAGTAGTCCCCGGGACAGACCTAATAGCAATCAGCCCCAGCATTTT
CDR3aa: CASSPRDRPNSNQPQHF

j_gene: TRBJ2-7
d_gene: .
v_gene: TRBV7-9
abundance: few
CDR3nt: TGTGCCACCAGCGGGACAGCCTACGAGCAGTACTTC
CDR3aa: CATSGTAYEQYF

j_gene: TRBJ2-1
d_gene: TRBD1
v_gene: TRBV11-2
abundance: .
CDR3nt: TGTGCCAGCGGCCGGGACAGCTACAATGAGCAGTTCTTC
CDR3aa: CASGRDSYNEQFF

j_gene: TRBJ1-5
d_gene: TRBD1
v_gene: TRBV19
abundance: .
CDR3nt: TGTGCCAGTAGTATTAGGAAGGATGCGACAGGGTGGGATCAGCCCCAGCATTTT
CDR3aa: CASSIRKDATGWDQPQHF

j_gene: TRBJ1-2
d_gene: TRBD1
v_gene: TRBV28
abundance: .
CDR3nt: TGTGCCAGCAGTATATGGACAGGAGTAGCTAACTATGGCTACACCTTC
CDR3aa: CASSIWTGVANYGYTF

j_gene: TRBJ2-7
d_gene: .
v_gene: TRBV7-8
abundance: few
CDR3nt: TGTGCCAGCAGCTCCAATACTAGAATTTATGAGCAGTACTTC
CDR3aa: CASSSNTRIYEQYF

j_gene: TRBJ1-2
d_gene: .
v_gene: TRBV20-1
abundance: .
CDR3nt: TGCAGTGCCCCGAACTATGGCTACACCTTC
CDR3aa: CSAPNYGYTF

j_gene: TRBJ2-4
d_gene: TRBD2
v_gene: TRBV13
abundance: .
CDR3nt: TGTGCCAGCAGCTTACAGTCCGGGGGTTTGGCGGGAGTCGCCAAAAACATTCAGTACTTC
CDR3aa: CASSLQSGGLAGVAKNIQYF

j_gene: TRBJ2-5
d_gene: TRBD1
v_gene: TRBV5-5
abundance: .
CDR3nt: TGTGCCAGCAGCTTAGACAGGGGGCGAGAGACCCAGTACTTC
CDR3aa: CASSLDRGRETQYF

j_gene: TRBJ2-7
d_gene: .
v_gene: TRBV27
abundance: .
CDR3nt: TGTGCCAGCAGTTTAGCGGGATCCCCCTACGAGCAGTACTTC
CDR3aa: CASSLAGSPYEQYF

j_gene: TRBJ1-1
d_gene: .
v_gene: TRBV6-5
abundance: .
CDR3nt: TGTGCCAGCACCCCGCTCAGGGAGGAGGCTGAAGCTTTCTTT
CDR3aa: CASTPLREEAEAFF

j_gene: TRBJ1-1
d_gene: .
v_gene: TRBV6-1
abundance: few
CDR3nt: TGTGCCAGCAGTCGAGGGTTTTTCGCTGAAGCTTTCTTT
CDR3aa: CASSRGFFAEAFF

j_gene: TRBJ1-3
d_gene: .
v_gene: TRBV4-3
abundance: few
CDR3nt: TGCGCCAGCACCACGGGATCTGGAAACACCATATATTTT
CDR3aa: CASTTGSGNTIYF

j_gene: TRBJ1-6
d_gene: .
v_gene: TRBV6-5
abundance: .
CDR3nt: TGTGCCAGCGGCCGGGAGAACACTAATTCACCCCTCCACTTT
CDR3aa: CASGRENTNSPLHF

j_gene: TRBJ2-7
d_gene: TRBD2
v_gene: TRBV4-3
abundance: .
CDR3nt: TGCGCCAGCAGCCAAGCTTTAATGGGAACGGGAGGCGAGCAGTACTTC
CDR3aa: CASSQALMGTGGEQYF

j_gene: TRBJ1-4
d_gene: .
v_gene: TRBV28
abundance: .
CDR3nt: TGTGCCAGCACTTGGCAGTTTAATGAAAAACTGTTTTTT
CDR3aa: CASTWQFNEKLFF

j_gene: TRBJ1-1
d_gene: .
v_gene: TRBV11-2
abundance: few
CDR3nt: TGTGCCAGCAGCTTAGATGGTGGCAGTGTGAACACTGAAGCTTTCTTT
CDR3aa: CASSLDGGSVNTEAFF